The 4 T cell receptor beta chains below were found in one sample sequenced in a study of blood T cell repertoires in COVID-19. The data were produced by immunoSEQ multiplex PCR, yet TCRdb's version contains in-frame clones alone and is incomplete. The sample carries roughly 95,000 clones, 80% to 85% recorded once. Material: peripheral blood. All receptors derive from a man aged 55 to 70 with acute or convalescent COVID-19.

J is TRBJ2-1 and V is TRBV24-1; D is possibly TRBD2 (7 bases). Germline V gene lookup returns CDR1 KGHDR and CDR2 SFDVKD. The CDR3 has 13 residues. The germline V and J ends were trimmed by 7 bases and 8 bases, with 14 bases remaining between them. DNA for the CDR3: TGTGCCACCAGCGTGGGAGGGGGGGATGAGCAGTTCTTC. It is translated as CATSVGGGDEQFF.

This clone is a singleton in its sample. V and J are TRBV12-5 and TRBJ2-1; TRBD2 aligns across 11 bases. CDR1 is LGHNT, CDR2 FRNRAP, per germline. The ends lost 6 bases at V and 5 bases at J; junction bases unmatched: 12. This CDR3 comprises 17 residues. CDR3 sequence: CASGSVLGLAGNNEQFF. The CDR3, as DNA: TGTGCTAGTGGATCCGTCCTCGGACTAGCGGGCAACAATGAGCAGTTCTTC. Using reference TRBV12-5 and TRBJ2-1 for the parts outside the CDR3, the full variable domain is DARVTQTPRHKVTEMGQEVTMRCQPILGHNTVFWYRQTMMQGLELLAYFRNRAPLDDSGMPKDRFSAEMPDATLATLKIQPSEPRDSAVYFCASGSVLGLAGNNEQFFGPGTRLTVL.

The rearrangement joins TRBV19 to TRBJ2-5, with D maybe TRBD2 (6 bases). The length of the CDR3 is 14 residues. CDR1 and CDR2 (germline): LNHDA, SQIVND (reference sequence). V was shortened by 5 bases and J by 2 bases, with 12 bases between the two germline ends. The CDR3 bases are TGTGCCAGTAGTGTCACTAGCAGACAAGAGACCCAGTACTTC. Its protein product is CASSVTSRQETQYF.

In this sample, this clone turned up a few times. The genes are TRBV5-4 and TRBJ1-6; no clear D gene. Germline assignment: CDR1 SGHNT and CDR2 YYREEE (reference sequence). Trimming removed 0 bases from V and 9 bases from J, with 13 bases in between. This CDR3 contains 15 residues. This chain's CDR3 is CASSLEADMASPLHF. CDR3 nucleotide sequence: TGTGCCAGCAGCTTGGAAGCGGATATGGCTTCACCCCTCCACTTT.